A selection of T cell receptor beta chains follows, all from one sample in a study of T cells in tumors after PD-1 blockade. Method: immunoSEQ multiplex PCR; TCRdb's copy keeps in-frame clones and lacks some. The data hold tens of thousands of clones, with more than 65% observed a single time. Specimen: PBMCs, collected before anti-PD-1 treatment. The receptors derive from a human donor with basal cell carcinoma. The CDR3 runs from the conserved cysteine through the conserved F or W. D genes are given only for firm matches. Where a row states a size, it is once, few, many or the class of an expanded clone; other rows omit it.

TRBD2,NA,TRBV10-2,TRBJ2-7,CATLAGPTYEQYF,TGCGCCACCCTAGCGGGGCCTACCTACGAGCAGTACTTC
NA,NA,TRBV13,TRBJ2-7,CASSFLASGDEQYF,TGTGCCAGCAGTTTTCTAGCCAGCGGCGACGAGCAGTACTTC
NA,NA,TRBV18,TRBJ1-4,CASSEGRTNEKLFF,TGTGCCAGCTCGGAGGGTAGAACTAATGAAAAACTGTTTTTT
NA,NA,TRBV6-5,TRBJ2-3,CASSYSERASTDTQYF,TGTGCCAGCAGTTACTCGGAGCGGGCCAGCACAGATACGCAGTATTTT
NA,NA,TRBV30,TRBJ2-7,CAWTGPSSYEQYF,TGTGCCTGGACTGGACCAAGCTCCTACGAGCAGTACTTC
NA,NA,TRBV6-6,TRBJ2-2,CASSTSRGSNTGELFF,TGTGCCAGCAGTACCTCGAGGGGGAGCAACACCGGGGAGCTGTTTTTT
NA,NA,TRBV21-1,TRBJ1-1,CASSAHGGGQLNTEAFF,TGTGCCAGCAGCGCCCATGGGGGGGGGCAATTGAACACTGAAGCTTTCTTT
NA,NA,TRBV12-5,TRBJ1-1,CASGSQGGTEAFF,TGTGCTAGTGGTTCACAGGGAGGTACTGAAGCTTTCTTT
NA,NA,TRBV19,TRBJ1-5,CASRPEGEGQPQHF,TGTGCCAGTAGACCCGAGGGGGAAGGTCAGCCCCAGCATTTT
NA,NA,TRBV18,TRBJ1-2,CASSPRAGEGYTF,TGTGCCAGCTCACCACGGGCAGGGGAGGGCTACACCTTC
NA,NA,TRBV4-1,TRBJ2-2,CASRKILVTGELFF,TGCGCCAGCAGGAAGATATTGGTGACCGGGGAGCTGTTTTTT
NA,NA,TRBV6-5,TRBJ1-3,CASSYSQAPSGNTIYF,TGTGCCAGCAGTTACTCCCAGGCCCCCTCTGGAAACACCATATATTTT
NA,NA,TRBV5-4,TRBJ2-1,CASSIAGGSYNEQFF,TGTGCCAGCAGCATAGCAGGGGGGTCCTACAATGAGCAGTTCTTC
NA,NA,TRBV5-4,TRBJ1-2,CASSLDRERGYTF,TGTGCCAGCAGCTTGGACAGGGAACGTGGCTACACCTTC
TRBD2,NA,TRBV2,TRBJ2-1,CASREGTSGDNEQFF,TGTGCCAGCAGAGAAGGGACTAGCGGAGACAATGAGCAGTTCTTC
TRBD2,NA,TRBV10-3,TRBJ2-7,CAISNGTSGGVYEQYF,TGTGCCATCAGTAACGGGACTAGCGGGGGGGTCTACGAGCAGTACTTC
TRBD1,NA,TRBV29-1,TRBJ2-7,CSVKDRGRYEQYF,TGCAGCGTTAAGGACAGGGGGCGCTACGAGCAGTACTTC
TRBD2,NA,TRBV3-1/TRBV3-2,TRBJ2-4,CASSQGGGAKNIQYF,TGTGCCAGCAGCCAAGGGGGAGGGGCGAAAAACATTCAGTACTTC
TRBD1,NA,TRBV30,TRBJ1-4,CAWSQGGVEKLFF,TGTGCCTGGAGTCAGGGGGGAGTTGAAAAACTGTTTTTT
NA,NA,TRBV5-4,TRBJ2-5,CASSLSLETQYF,TGTGCCAGCAGCTTGAGTCTTGAGACCCAGTACTTC
TRBD1,NA,TRBV24-1,TRBJ1-2,CATSGTGQALGNYGYTF,TGTGCCACCAGTGGGACAGGCCAAGCCCTTGGGAACTATGGCTACACCTTC
TRBD1,NA,TRBV6-5,TRBJ1-6,CASSRTGGDNSPLHF,TGTGCCAGCAGTAGGACAGGGGGAGATAATTCACCCCTCCACTTT
NA,NA,TRBV4-1,TRBJ2-3,CASSQDRSRTDTQYF,TGCGCCAGCAGCCAAGATCGTTCAAGAACAGATACGCAGTATTTT
NA,NA,TRBV5-6,TRBJ2-2,CASSLVGVGVGELFF,TGTGCCAGCAGCTTGGTAGGCGTCGGAGTCGGGGAGCTGTTTTTT
TRBD2,NA,TRBV19,TRBJ2-2,CASSIGLAGGPGTGELFF,TGTGCCAGTAGTATCGGACTAGCGGGGGGGCCAGGCACCGGGGAGCTGTTTTTT
NA,NA,TRBV11-3,TRBJ2-1,CASSLNPANNEQFF,TGTGCCAGCAGCTTAAATCCAGCAAACAATGAGCAGTTCTTC
NA,NA,TRBV5-4,TRBJ1-2,CASSPGGTESTFYGYTF,TGTGCCAGCAGCCCGGGCGGTACAGAGTCAACTTTCTATGGCTACACCTTC
NA,few,TRBV4-1,TRBJ2-7,CASSQDQVPGNRKQYF,TGCGCCAGCAGCCAAGATCAGGTGCCAGGGAATAGGAAGCAGTACTTC
TRBD1,NA,TRBV7-2,TRBJ1-6,CASRSDRDNSPLHF,TGTGCCAGCAGATCAGACAGGGATAATTCACCCCTCCACTTT
NA,NA,TRBV3-1/TRBV3-2,TRBJ2-4,CASSRGQTKNIQYF,TGTGCCAGCAGCCGAGGACAGACCAAAAACATTCAGTACTTC
NA,NA,TRBV5-6,TRBJ2-3,CASSLPGDTQYF,TGTGCCAGCAGCTTACCGGGGGATACGCAGTATTTT
TRBD2,NA,TRBV6-4,TRBJ2-3,CASSGTSGGTDTQYF,TGTGCCAGCAGTGGGACTAGCGGGGGCACAGATACGCAGTATTTT
NA,few,TRBV3-1/TRBV3-2,TRBJ2-1,CASSQENREGEQFF,TGTGCCAGCAGCCAAGAAAATCGAGAAGGTGAGCAGTTCTTC
TRBD1,NA,TRBV3-1/TRBV3-2,TRBJ1-2,CASSQKQGGRYTF,TGTGCCAGCAGCCAGAAACAGGGGGGGCGCTACACCTTC
TRBD1,few,TRBV6-1,TRBJ2-3,CASSEVAGGKDTQYF,TGTGCCAGCAGTGAAGTGGCAGGGGGCAAAGATACGCAGTATTTT
TRBD1,few,TRBV4-2,TRBJ1-1,CASSQGGRQGATEAFF,TGTGCCAGCAGCCAAGGGGGCAGACAGGGGGCAACTGAAGCTTTCTTT
NA,NA,TRBV28,TRBJ1-2,CASRRDGSYGYTF,TGTGCCAGCAGGAGGGACGGATCCTATGGCTACACCTTC
TRBD1,NA,TRBV2,TRBJ1-1,CASSDVRGTGGSEAFF,TGTGCCAGCAGTGACGTCAGGGGGACAGGGGGTTCGGAAGCTTTCTTT
TRBD2,NA,TRBV28,TRBJ2-7,CASSSNRASGGSYEQYF,TGTGCCAGCAGTTCGAATAGGGCTAGCGGGGGTTCCTACGAGCAGTACTTC
TRBD1,few,TRBV5-1,TRBJ1-1,CASSLEGGYTEAFF,TGCGCCAGCAGCTTGGAAGGGGGCTACACTGAAGCTTTCTTT
TRBD1,NA,TRBV5-1,TRBJ1-5,CASSLGQASQPQHF,TGCGCCAGCAGTTTGGGACAGGCAAGTCAGCCCCAGCATTTT
TRBD1,NA,TRBV28,TRBJ2-7,CASSSGTANTYEQYF,TGTGCCAGCAGTTCCGGGACAGCGAACACCTACGAGCAGTACTTC
NA,once,TRBV14,TRBJ2-1,CASSQEVSLGYNEQFF,TGTGCCAGCAGCCAAGAGGTCAGCCTGGGATACAATGAGCAGTTCTTC
NA,NA,TRBV29-1,TRBJ2-1,CSSDVTANNEQFF,TGCTCGTCCGATGTAACAGCAAACAATGAGCAGTTCTTC
NA,NA,TRBV7-2,TRBJ2-7,CASSLPDSYEQYF,TGTGCCAGCAGCTTACCGGACTCCTACGAGCAGTACTTC
TRBD2,NA,TRBV5-1,TRBJ2-7,CASSESGGAAYEQYF,TGCGCCAGCAGCGAAAGCGGGGGGGCCGCCTACGAGCAGTACTTC
TRBD1,NA,TRBV19,TRBJ2-6,CASSTPRQGLSGANVLTF,TGTGCCAGTAGCACCCCCCGACAGGGCCTCTCTGGGGCCAACGTCCTGACTTTC
NA,NA,TRBV25-1,TRBJ2-3,CASSDHGAGQSKTDTQYF,TGTGCCAGCAGTGATCACGGGGCCGGCCAAAGTAAAACAGATACGCAGTATTTT
NA,NA,TRBV20-1,TRBJ2-1,CSASPAGASYNEQFF,TGCAGTGCTAGTCCCGCGGGGGCCAGTTACAATGAGCAGTTCTTC
NA,few,TRBV3-1/TRBV3-2,TRBJ1-4,CASSQVAGVTNEKLFF,TGTGCCAGCAGCCAAGTTGCGGGGGTTACTAATGAAAAACTGTTTTTT
NA,once,TRBV6-1,TRBJ2-1,CASSESRDEQFF,TGTGCCAGCAGTGAATCACGTGATGAGCAGTTCTTC
NA,few,TRBV7-8,TRBJ1-5,CASSSMGRDNQPQHF,TGTGCCAGCAGCTCAATGGGGCGGGACAATCAGCCCCAGCATTTT
TRBD2,once,TRBV5-4,TRBJ2-5,CASSLRGGVETQYF,TGTGCCAGCAGCTTGCGGGGAGGGGTCGAGACCCAGTACTTC
TRBD1,once,TRBV18,TRBJ1-4,CASSPDRAVGEKLFF,TGTGCCAGCTCTCCTGACAGGGCGGTCGGTGAAAAACTGTTTTTT
NA,NA,TRBV9,TRBJ2-5,CASSVSASETQYF,TGTGCCAGCAGCGTTTCAGCTTCGGAGACCCAGTACTTC